The T cell receptor beta chain under discussion was sequenced for a study of cytomegalovirus exposure and HLA in healthy donors. Study-level results: An apparent linkage of common viral pathogens to several of the most significant clusters emerged in a later analysis. In an earlier analysis, most TCR beta V segments were productive about 87% or about 30% of the time.

As regards this clone: Its specificity is not known.

The PCR contained 60 Vbeta and 13 Jbeta primers. Using immunoSEQ multiplex PCR, the repertoire was profiled, and TCRdb retains in-frame clones only, with some absent. The sample holds under 150,000 clones, about 78% seen once. The CDR3 runs 19 residues. With 4 bases clipped from V and 4 bases from J, the junction kept 18 bases outside the gene matches. Germline V gene lookup returns CDR1 SGHNT and CDR2 YENEEA. The chain combines TRBV11-3 with TRBJ2-1; 8 bases agree with TRBD2. This TCR was sampled from a man between 45 and 60 years old in good health and CMV-seropositive. The sequenced sample was PBMCs. This CDR3 reads CASSSWPGGTRMGYNEQFF. The CDR3 nucleotides are TGTGCCAGCAGCTCCTGGCCCGGGGGGACTAGAATGGGATACAATGAGCAGTTCTTC.